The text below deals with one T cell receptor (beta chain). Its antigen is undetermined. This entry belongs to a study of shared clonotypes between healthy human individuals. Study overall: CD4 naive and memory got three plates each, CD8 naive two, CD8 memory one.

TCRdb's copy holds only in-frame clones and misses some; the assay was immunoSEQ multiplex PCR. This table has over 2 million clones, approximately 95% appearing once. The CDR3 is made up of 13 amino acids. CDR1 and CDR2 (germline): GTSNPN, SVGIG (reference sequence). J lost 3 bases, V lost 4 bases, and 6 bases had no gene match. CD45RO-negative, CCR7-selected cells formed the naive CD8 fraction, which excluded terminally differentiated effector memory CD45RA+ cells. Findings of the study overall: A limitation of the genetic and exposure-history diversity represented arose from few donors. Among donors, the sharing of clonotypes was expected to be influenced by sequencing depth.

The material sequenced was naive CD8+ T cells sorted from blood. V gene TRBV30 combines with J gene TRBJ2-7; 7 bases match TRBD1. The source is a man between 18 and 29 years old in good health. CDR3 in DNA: TGTGCCTGGAATATCTGGACAGGCTACGAGCAGTACTTC. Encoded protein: CAWNIWTGYEQYF.